The present entry profiles one T cell receptor (beta chain) with its context. Its antigen remains undetermined. The record has no base qualities; no much larger clone is one base away. The sample's treatment or condition, from its label and the paper: some 20 received Ad26.COV2.S at low or high dose, single or two shots; 5 received placebo; per-sample allocation not given. Repertoires of vaccine and placebo recipients were sequenced from samples taken on day 63 after the first injection. Between 29 July and 7 August 2020, Cohort 1b enrolled 25 adults aged 18-55 years at one site in Boston, USA. As a vaccine, Ad26.COV2.S was a replication-incompetent adenovirus type 26 vector that expressed a prefusion-stabilized SARS-CoV-2 spike protein derived from the original Wuhan strain. The immunoSEQ Assay was used to sequence TCRbeta CDR3 regions. After extraction, genomic DNA underwent amplification by bias-controlled multiplex PCR, followed by high-throughput sequencing. The authors' analysis ran thus. To quantify the absolute abundance of each unique TCRbeta CDR3 region, sequences were collapsed and filtered. T cell fraction was estimated by normalization of TCRbeta template counts to usable DNA, with usable DNA being measured through amplification of reference genes present in all nucleated cells. Repertoire TCRs were annotated as SARS-CoV-2-specific by exact matching of V gene, CDR3 amino acid sequence and J gene to a known reactive TCR set. MIRA supplied the reference SARS-CoV-2 TCR set, which was filtered for enrichment in COVID-19-positive ImmuneCODE repertoires so that public or cross-reactive TCRs were removed. Drawing on the MIRA antigens, annotated TCRs were analysed further at the level of specific ORF or position within ORF. Breadth was defined as the number of annotated unique rearrangements divided by the total number of unique productive rearrangements, and depth was defined as the summed frequency of the annotated unique rearrangements. Two-sided Wilcoxon rank-sum tests were applied when comparing TCR breadth between groups. TCRdb mirrors the immuneACCESS table, restricted to in-frame sequences. Some clones are absent from its copies; in checked studies, under half trace to an unresolved V gene, and the reason for the others is unknown. For V, J and clone size, that table is used; D and trimming come from the DNA. Within this sample are about 410,000 clones, with 92% of them counted one time only. Around 1.7% of the sample lies in the top ten.

These data belong to a study of Ad26.COV2.S vaccination and SARS-CoV-2 variants (dated by TCRdb to about 2021). Regarding the study in general: Donors in the vaccine arm were drawn from COV1001, a multicentre, randomized, double-blind, placebo-controlled phase I-IIa trial testing Ad26.COV2.S in healthy adults. Investigators did not know the trial group allocation while performing experiments and assessing outcomes. TCRbeta repertoire sequencing served as the tool for gauging how specific and how broad the SARS-CoV-2-reactive T cell receptors were following Ad26.COV2.S vaccination. Trial participants were randomized into five groups of five, in which low-dose or high-dose Ad26.COV2.S was given once or twice, or placebo was given on both occasions. Ad26.COV2.S was given intramuscularly at 5x10^10 or 1x10^11 viral particles, as a single shot or as two shots 56 days apart. A total of 32 samples were included in the TCR-sequenced set, comprising around 19 Ad26.COV2.S vaccine recipients, 5 placebo recipients and 8 SARS-CoV-2 convalescent individuals. The paper's findings and limits, for the study overall: After vaccination, spike-specific CD8+ and CD4+ T cell responses were reported to show substantial breadth. Comparable non-spike TCR breadth was observed between vaccine and placebo recipients, consistent with only spike being contained in the vaccine. The study was not powered for comparison of responses between vaccine doses or regimens. Higher spike-specific TCR breadth was observed in Ad26.COV2.S recipients than in placebo recipients (P = 0.0014). It was noted by the authors that total T cell responses may have been underestimated by the TCR breadth and depth analyses.

V and J are truncated by 0 bases and 2 bases respectively, leaving an intervening sequence of 11 bases. The CDR3 measures 16 amino acids from cysteine to phenylalanine. The DNA shown is the 48-base CDR3, in frame from base 1. The germline V gene supplies CDR1 MNHEY and CDR2 SVGEGT. The sequence came from a person between 18 and 65 years old who received the Ad26.COV2.S COVID-19 vaccine or a placebo. The sample consisted of peripheral blood, taken in a trial of Ad26.COV2.S vaccine versus placebo. The chain was built from TRBV6-2 or TRBV6-3 and TRBJ1-5; the D gene identity is not certain. The DNA sequence follows: TGTGCCAGCAGTTACTCGTGGCCAAGCGGCAATCAGCCCCAGCATTTT. Its translation is CASSYSWPSGNQPQHF.